These T cell receptor beta chains were read from a single sample in a study of T cell responses to AZD1222 COVID-19 vaccine. Clones were sequenced by immunoSEQ multiplex PCR, and TCRdb holds only the in-frame ones, with some missing. The sample records over 140,000 clones, roughly 92% being singletons. The sequencing here drew on peripheral blood, taken on day 0 of AZD1222 vaccination. The source of these receptors is an adult in good health. CDR3s include the opening cysteine and the closing phenylalanine or tryptophan.

TRBV27,CASAVQSSYNEQFF
TRBV6-2/TRBV6-3,CASSPSGTYEQYF
TRBV7-2,CASSPQTGQNSPLHF
TRBV28,CASSQTAKLYF
TRBV7-9,CASSLASRADEQFF
TRBV15,CATSRGTTGNTIYF
TRBV10-3,CAISELAGGSSYEQYF
TRBV7-2,CASGGSYGYTF
TRBV9,CASVPDSFYNEQFF
TRBV7-9,CASSPTGTSYRDEQFF
TRBV6-5,CASSYNRVEKLFF
TRBV4-2,CASSQFRDRGRNYGYTF
TRBV29-1,CSVDRNLNNEQFF
TRBV2,CASDRDRGLDTQYF
TRBV12-5,CASGRGDTGELFF
TRBV7-9,CASSLTGGYGYTF
TRBV6-1,CASSELEFYSNQPQHF
TRBV3-1/TRBV3-2,CASSQGPHEQFF
TRBV11-2,CASSFSGTYEQYF
TRBV29-1,CSVGTGESNQPQHF
TRBV24-1,CATSMPGIVETQYF
TRBV28,CASTVTPGHHSNQPQHF
TRBV6-6,CASSYSIGGAGYEQYF
TRBV6-5,CASSWSRDSPVFF
TRBV11-2,CASSLGLGLTYEQYF
TRBV4-1,CASSQDEGNEQFF
TRBV6-5,CASSPQGPNQPQHF